The 20 T cell receptor beta chains reported below all come from one sample, sequenced in a study of regulatory dendritic cells for organ transplantation. Assay: immunoSEQ multiplex PCR; the TCRdb copy retains only in-frame clones and omits some. This sample has under 35,000 clones; around 82% occur once, and the top ten carry approximately 0.44%. The sequenced sample was naive CD8+ T cells from blood. Subset noted: CD45RA+ naive T cells. The receptors were sampled from a human donor in good health.

The CDR3 loop reads CASSWGLGETQYF. CDR3 sequence (DNA): TGTGCCAGCAGCTGGGGCCTCGGAGAGACCCAGTACTTC. The V call is TRBV7-9, the J call TRBJ2-5, with a tentative D call TRBD1 (5 bases). Germline V CDR1 and CDR2: SEHNR, FQNEAQ (reference sequence). The CDR3 length is 13 residues. V lost 4 bases to trimming and J lost 4 bases, with 10 bases between them.

The gene calls are TRBV9 and TRBJ1-5, with a weak D call TRBD1 (5 bases). The CDR3 length is 15 residues. The germline CDR1 and CDR2 sequences are SGDLS and YYNGEE. Trimming pared 4 bases from V and 7 bases from J, leaving 18 bases between. The CDR3, as DNA: TGTGCCAGCAGCCCCTCTTCGGGGGAACGCCAGCCCCAGCATTTT. Translation: CASSPSSGERQPQHF.

The chain recombines TRBV6-5 with TRBJ2-3, with 11 nucleotides matching TRBD2. This CDR3 has 15 residues. From germline, CDR1 is MNHEY and CDR2 SVGAGI. V was clipped by 5 bases and J by 8 bases; unmatched bases: 9. The CDR3 is CASSTSGGSRGTQYF. The CDR3 DNA reads as TGTGCCAGCAGTACTAGCGGGGGTTCCCGCGGTACGCAGTATTTT.

The chain uses TRBV12-5 and TRBJ2-1; D gene ambiguous. Germline CDR1 reads LGHNT; CDR2 reads FRNRAP. V was clipped by 2 bases and J by 2 bases, with 4 bases between them. CDR3 length: 13 residues. The chain's CDR3 is CASGLTTYNEQFF. CDR3 in DNA: TGTGCTAGTGGTTTGACAACCTACAATGAGCAGTTCTTC.

J is TRBJ1-2 and V is TRBV7-8; 12 bases agree with TRBD1. The CDR3 runs 18 residues. Germline lookup yields CDR1 SGHVS and CDR2 FQNEAQ. V shed 1 base, J shed 4 bases, and the junction held 10 bases outside the gene matches. CDR3 sequence: CASSLVGGTGGIGYGYTF. The CDR3 coding sequence is TGTGCCAGCAGCTTAGTTGGCGGGACAGGGGGCATCGGCTATGGCTACACCTTC.

The rearrangement links TRBV27 to TRBJ2-7; 11 positions agree with TRBD2. In germline, CDR1 is MNHEY, CDR2 SMNVEV (reference sequence). The CDR3 is made up of 16 amino acids. V shed 7 bases, J shed 7 bases, and the junction held 15 bases outside the gene matches. This chain's CDR3 is CASTLASGLAEGEQYF. The CDR3 DNA follows: TGTGCCAGCACCTTAGCCTCGGGACTAGCGGAAGGAGAGCAGTACTTC.

This chain links TRBV6-5 with TRBJ2-7; D might be TRBD2 (5 bases). The CDR3 totals 11 residues. V lost 11 bases, J lost 3 bases, and 11 bases lay in between. CDR1 is MNHEY and CDR2 is SVGAGI in the germline V gene. The CDR3 coding sequence is TGTGCCCCCGGGATCAACTACGAGCAGTACTTC. Translating gives CAPGINYEQYF.

DNA for the CDR3: TGCGCCAGCAGCCAAGCGGGGGGGTCCTACAATGAGCAGTTCTTC. Encoded protein: CASSQAGGSYNEQFF. The V and J genes are TRBV4-1 and TRBJ2-1, with 8 bases matching TRBD2. V gave up 1 base and J gave up 1 base; unmatched junction bases: 0. The CDR3 extends over 15 amino acids. Germline V gene lookup returns CDR1 MGHRA and CDR2 YSYEKL.

The rearrangement uses TRBV13 and TRBJ2-5, with D unresolved. Per the germline V gene, CDR1 is PRHDT and CDR2 is FYEKMQ (reference sequence). Deletions cut 6 bases from V and 4 bases from J, with 18 bases between. CDR3 length equals 15 residues. The chain's CDR3 is CASSQTGTPGETQYF. The CDR3 nucleotides are TGTGCCAGCAGTCAAACGGGTACTCCGGGAGAGACCCAGTACTTC.

The CDR3, as DNA: TGTGCCAGCAGCAACTATGAACGAGGCGGACAAGAGACCCAGTACTTC. Protein sequence: CASSNYERGGQETQYF. This sequence joins TRBV9 and TRBJ2-5; no reliable D call. Looked up from germline, CDR1 is SGDLS and CDR2 is YYNGEE. The CDR3 has 16 residues. Trimming took 4 bases from V and 2 from J, leaving 18 bases between them.

The chain links TRBV6-1 to TRBJ2-1; 10 bases match TRBD1. Unmatched junction bases numbered 8, after V lost 5 bases and J lost 7 bases. Germline V gene lookup returns CDR1 MNHNS and CDR2 SASEGT. This CDR3 has 15 residues. CDR3 protein: CASSPRQGARNEQFF. For the CDR3, the DNA is TGTGCCAGCAGTCCCCGACAGGGGGCACGAAATGAGCAGTTCTTC.

The CDR3 spells CASSHRQNSGGAPNEQFF. The CDR3 nucleotides read TGTGCCAGCAGCCACCGACAGAATAGCGGGGGGGCCCCCAATGAGCAGTTCTTC. The chain has TRBV7-2 and TRBJ2-1, with 11 bases that match TRBD2. Germline CDR1 is SGHTA and CDR2 is FQGNSA. The CDR3 has 18 amino acids. V lost 5 bases and J lost 6; bases outside the gene matches: 15.

The rearrangement uses TRBV11-1 and TRBJ2-5; 8 bases agree with TRBD2. The CDR3 is made up of 16 amino acids. Germline V gene data show CDR1 as SGHAT and CDR2 as FQDESV (reference sequence). Trimming at V came to 2 bases and at J to 4 bases, leaving 9 bases not matched to a gene. This chain's CDR3 is CASSLLSRGAPETQYF. The CDR3 DNA reads as TGTGCCAGCAGCTTACTTTCGCGGGGGGCCCCAGAGACCCAGTACTTC. Looking up the rest from reference TRBV11-1 and TRBJ2-5 gives the full variable domain: EAEVAQSPRYKITEKSQAVAFWCDPISGHATLYWYRQILGQGPELLVQFQDESVVDDSQLPKDRFSAERLKGVDSTLKIQPAELGDSAMYLCASSLLSRGAPETQYFGPGTRLLVL.

The chain uses TRBV15 and TRBJ2-2; D uncertain. CDR3 size: 13 residues. Germline V CDR1 and CDR2: LNHNV, YYDKDF (reference sequence). The V and J ends lost 6 bases and 3 bases respectively, with 8 bases between them. CDR3 sequence (DNA): TGTGCCACCAGTCGCGGATACACCGGGGAGCTGTTTTTT. Translating it yields CATSRGYTGELFF.

V gene TRBV4-1 combines with J gene TRBJ1-5; D gene unclear. The CDR3 is made up of 16 amino acids. V shed 0 bases and J shed 4 bases, with 13 bases lying between them. Germline V gives CDR1 MGHRA, CDR2 YSYEKL. In DNA form, the CDR3 reads TGCGCCAGCAGCCAAGATTGGGAGGGTCGGAATCAGCCCCAGCATTTT. This encodes CASSQDWEGRNQPQHF.

This clone came up once. The J gene is TRBJ2-7, the V gene TRBV5-5; perhaps TRBD2 as D (7 bases). Trimming stripped 2 bases from V and 0 bases from J, with 12 bases between. The CDR3 is 15 amino acids. Germline V lookup: CDR1 SGHKS, CDR2 YYEKEE (reference sequence). CDR3 sequence (DNA): TGTGCCAGCAGCTTCTGGGGGGGGGCCTCCTACGAGCAGTACTTC. It specifies CASSFWGGASYEQYF. Looking up the rest from reference TRBV5-5 and TRBJ2-7 gives the full variable domain: DAGVTQSPTHLIKTRGQQVTLRCSPISGHKSVSWYQQVLGQGPQFIFQYYEKEERGRGNFPDRFSARQFPNYSSELNVNALLLGDSALYLCASSFWGGASYEQYFGPGTRLTVT.

The rearrangement links TRBV9 to TRBJ1-2; tentative D call: TRBD1 (6 bases). The CDR3 runs 13 residues. Between the trimmed V and J ends, which lost 4 bases and 3 bases, there was a span of 10 bases. Germline assignment: CDR1 SGDLS and CDR2 YYNGEE. The CDR3: CASSSRTDYGYTF. CDR3 sequence (DNA): TGTGCCAGCAGCTCACGGACAGACTATGGCTACACCTTC.

This clone came up once. This chain uses TRBV6-1 with TRBJ2-7; maybe TRBD1 (6 bases). V lost 0 bases and J 0 bases, leaving 12 bases between the germline ends. The germline CDR1 and CDR2 sequences are MNHNS and SASEGT. This CDR3 contains 16 residues. The CDR3 loop is CASSEAVDSYSYEQYF. CDR3 in DNA: TGTGCCAGCAGTGAAGCTGTGGACAGTTACTCCTACGAGCAGTACTTC.

The V call is TRBV6-5, the J call TRBJ2-3, with TRBD1 identical over 8 bases. The CDR3 is 15 amino acids. With 5 bases clipped from V and 7 bases from J, the junction kept 11 bases outside the gene matches. Germline V gives CDR1 MNHEY, CDR2 SVGAGI. The CDR3 bases are TGTGCCAGCAGTCCGGGGAGTCAGGGGGCCTATACGCAGTATTTT. Translation gives CASSPGSQGAYTQYF.

The CDR3 here is CASSTGQGEGNEQFF. As DNA, the CDR3 is TGCGCCAGCAGCACCGGACAGGGGGAAGGCAATGAGCAGTTCTTC. The V gene is TRBV5-1, the J gene TRBJ2-1; 10 nucleotides line up with TRBD1. V shed 4 bases and J 6 bases; nucleotides not matched to a gene: 7. CDR3 size: 15 residues. Germline values: CDR1 SGHRS, CDR2 YFSETQ.